This passage covers 29 T cell receptor beta chains from one sample sequenced in a study of early T cells in non-severe SARS-CoV-2 infection. One entry per CDR3 protein, called by TCRdb with MiXCR from the 5' RACE reads. The data show about 20,000 distinct CDR3 sequences, 5% to 6% seen once. The sample was whole blood, taken at baseline. Receptors were obtained from an adult who was a healthcare worker with PCR-confirmed SARS-CoV-2 infection or an uninfected control (not recorded which).

This clonotype was recorded at least ten times. V usage is TRBV29-1 and J usage is TRBJ2-4; tentatively, D is TRBD1 or TRBD2 (5 bases each). There are 14 residues in the CDR3. Germline V gene lookup returns CDR1 SQVTM and CDR2 ANQGSEA. Trimming took off 6 bases at V and 0 bases at J, with 12 bases between the two ends. CDR3 coding DNA: TGCAGCGTGGAGGACAACCTAGCCAAAAACATTCAGTACTTC. This translates into CSVEDNLAKNIQYF.

V gene TRBV11-2 combines with J gene TRBJ2-5; D is uncertain. This CDR3 is 15 amino acids long. CDR1 is SGHAT and CDR2 is FQNNGV in the germline V gene. Trimming left V 0 bases short and J 5 bases short, with 13 bases between. In nucleotides, the CDR3 is TGTGCCAGCAGCTTAGATTCCCCAGTATGGGAGACCCAGTACTTC. As protein: CASSLDSPVWETQYF.

This chain joins TRBV5-1 and TRBJ2-7; tentative D call: TRBD1 (6 bases). Deletions cut 1 base from V and 2 bases from J, with 16 bases between. Germline V lookup: CDR1 SGHRS, CDR2 YFSETQ. CDR3 length: 16 residues. The CDR3 bases are TGCGCCAGCAGCTTGAATATTTTCAGGACAGCCTACGAGCAGTACTTC. Protein: CASSLNIFRTAYEQYF.

This clonotype occurred many times. The J gene is TRBJ2-7, the V gene TRBV2, with 7 bases identical to TRBD1. In germline, CDR1 is SNHLY, CDR2 FYNNEI. There are 13 residues in the CDR3. V dropped 6 bases and J dropped 2; count of bases not matched to a gene: 4. This CDR3 reads CASSDRAAYEQYF. The CDR3 DNA sequence: TGTGCCAGCAGCGACAGGGCAGCCTACGAGCAGTACTTC.

In its sample, this clonotype ranks as medium-sized. The gene calls are TRBV12-3 or TRBV12-4 and TRBJ2-3, with 11 bases that match TRBD2. V was clipped by 5 bases and J by 11 bases; unmatched bases: 9. The CDR3 has 14 amino acids. CDR3 bases: TGTGCCAGCAGTCTCGAGACTAGCGGGGTGATGCAGTATTTT. Amino acid sequence: CASSLETSGVMQYF.

This clonotype was observed a handful of times. V is TRBV6-1 and J is TRBJ2-5; no definite D call. Germline-derived CDR1 and CDR2 are MNHNS and SASEGT. Trimming took 3 bases from V and 0 from J, leaving 5 bases between them. The CDR3 covers 13 residues. The DNA for the CDR3 is TGTGCCAGCAGTGATGGGTACCAAGAGACCCAGTACTTC. Translating it yields CASSDGYQETQYF.

Many counts were recorded for this clonotype. The rearrangement links TRBV7-6 to TRBJ2-3; D may be TRBD2 (6 bases). Germline CDR1 and CDR2: SGHVS and FNYEAQ. The CDR3 extends over 17 amino acids. Trimming took off 2 bases at V and 1 base at J, with 16 bases between the two ends. CDR3 residues: CASSLWSGSGGTDTQYF. DNA for the CDR3: TGTGCCAGCAGCTTATGGTCCGGTAGCGGAGGCACAGATACGCAGTATTTT.

At least ten counts were recorded for this clonotype. V is TRBV7-6 and J is TRBJ1-2; possibly TRBD1 for D (6 bases). Germline V lookup: CDR1 SGHVS, CDR2 FNYEAQ. This CDR3 is 13 amino acids long. Trimming removed 0 bases at V and 4 bases at J, with 6 bases between. DNA for the CDR3: TGTGCCAGCAGCTTAGCAGGGGGCTATGGCTACACCTTC. Translated, it gives CASSLAGGYGYTF.

This clonotype was recorded a few times. The rearrangement links TRBV5-4 to TRBJ2-7; TRBD2 aligns across 14 bases. This CDR3 is built from 16 residues. Trimming cost V 3 bases and J 3 bases; bases outside gene matches: 5. CDR1 and CDR2 (germline): SGHNT, YYREEE (reference sequence). The CDR3 region has the DNA TGTGCCAGCAGCTCGCCGGGACTAGCGGGAGTCTACGAGCAGTACTTC. This sequence encodes CASSSPGLAGVYEQYF.

This clonotype showed up just a few times. This chain links TRBV5-6 with TRBJ2-1, with 7 bases aligning to TRBD2. CDR1 and CDR2 (germline): SGHDT, YYEEEE. The CDR3 totals 14 residues. V lost 3 bases, J lost 3 bases, and 3 bases stayed unmatched. In DNA, the CDR3 is TGTGCCAGCAGCTGGGCGGGGGTCTACAATGAGCAGTTCTTC. This codes for CASSWAGVYNEQFF. The variable domain in full, completed from reference TRBV5-6 and TRBJ2-1, reads DAGVTQSPTHLIKTRGQQVTLRCSPKSGHDTVSWYQQALGQGPQFIFQYYEEEERQRGNFPDRFSGHQFPNYSSELNVNALLLGDSALYLCASSWAGVYNEQFFGPGTRLTVL.

This clonotype was observed a handful of times. The chain is built from TRBV15 and TRBJ1-5; no clear D. In germline, CDR1 is LNHNV, CDR2 YYDKDF (reference sequence). The length of the CDR3 is 15 residues. V lost 1 base to trimming and J lost 2 bases, with 9 bases between them. The CDR3 loop reads CATSRGAWGNQPQHF. In nucleotides, the CDR3 is TGTGCCACCAGCAGAGGAGCATGGGGCAATCAGCCCCAGCATTTT.

This clonotype was detected ten times or more. The chain recombines TRBV7-2 with TRBJ2-3, with 7 bases fitting TRBD1. The ends lost 7 bases at V and 4 bases at J; junction bases unmatched: 11. CDR3 length: 15 residues. In germline, CDR1 is SGHTA, CDR2 FQGNSA. CDR3 in DNA: TGTGCCAGCATCACGAGGGGGCACTTACCAGATACGCAGTATTTT. This codes for CASITRGHLPDTQYF.

This clonotype was seen at least ten times. This rearrangement joins TRBV2 to TRBJ2-5; perhaps D is TRBD1 or TRBD2 (6 bases each). The length of the CDR3 is 13 residues. CDR1 is SNHLY, CDR2 FYNNEI, per germline. Trimming cost V 6 bases and J 5 bases, with 13 bases left between them. The CDR3 protein is CASSRGPVETQYF. CDR3 sequence (DNA): TGTGCCAGCAGCCGGGGGCCGGTGGAGACCCAGTACTTC.

This clonotype was recorded at least ten times. The chain employs TRBV19 and TRBJ2-7; 10 bases fit TRBD1. Looked up from germline, CDR1 is LNHDA and CDR2 is SQIVND (reference sequence). The CDR3 length is 14 residues. After removal of 4 bases from V and 3 bases from J, the junction contained 3 bases not matched to a gene. The DNA for the CDR3 is TGTGCCAGTAGTACCGGACAGGGGGTCTACGAGCAGTACTTC. Amino acid sequence: CASSTGQGVYEQYF.

In its sample, this clonotype was seen a few times. The rearrangement uses TRBV14 and TRBJ1-1; 7 nucleotides match TRBD1. Losses at the gene ends were 3 bases for V and 11 bases for J; bases not matched to a gene: 15. CDR1 SGHDN and CDR2 FVKESK come from the germline V gene. This CDR3 is built from 15 residues. CDR3 sequence (DNA): TGTGCCAGCAGCCAGGCGGGCGGGGGGACAGTGCTCGCTTTCTTT. This codes for CASSQAGGGTVLAFF.

This clonotype is medium-sized in the sample. This chain uses TRBV7-6 with TRBJ1-3; D uncertain. The V gene lost 4 bases and the J gene lost 0 bases, with 4 bases spanning the gap. The length of the CDR3 is 13 residues. Germline CDR1 and CDR2: SGHVS and FNYEAQ. CDR3 DNA sequence: TGTGCCAGCAGCTCGCACTCTGGAAACACCATATATTTT. Translated: CASSSHSGNTIYF. Based on the CDR3 plus reference TRBV7-6 and TRBJ1-3, the full variable domain is GAGVSQSPRYKVTKRGQDVALRCDPISGHVSLYWYRQALGQGPEFLTYFNYEAQQDKSGLPNDRFSAERPEGSISTLTIQRTEQRDSAMYRCASSSHSGNTIYFGEGSWLTVV.

The chain is built from TRBV18 and TRBJ2-3, with no clear D. Germline CDR1 KGHSH, CDR2 LQKENI. V lost 4 bases and J lost 1, with 6 bases in between. This CDR3 contains 13 residues. CDR3 sequence reads: CASSRDRTDTQYF. CDR3 in DNA: TGTGCCAGCTCACGAGACCGCACAGATACGCAGTATTTT.

This chain uses TRBV7-9 with TRBJ2-7; TRBD1 or TRBD2 may be the D gene (5 bases each). The V end was cut by 5 bases, the J end by 3 bases, with 32 bases between. The CDR3 covers 20 residues. Germline V lookup: CDR1 SEHNR, CDR2 FQNEAQ (reference sequence). The CDR3 region has the DNA TGTGCCAGCAGCCCATTTGGGAGTAGCACCGACAGAATGGAATTCTACGAGCAGTACTTC. It translates to CASSPFGSSTDRMEFYEQYF.

This clonotype was found a few times. The chain couples TRBV5-1 to TRBJ2-1, with D unresolved. The CDR3 extends over 15 amino acids. Germline V gene lookup returns CDR1 SGHRS and CDR2 YFSETQ. Trimming removed 4 bases at V and 5 bases at J, with 16 bases between. The CDR3 is CASSNDGHGNNEQFF. Here the CDR3 DNA reads TGCGCCAGCAGCAACGACGGTCACGGCAACAATGAGCAGTTCTTC.

The chain has TRBV6-5 and TRBJ2-5; TRBD1 is a possible D gene (6 bases). V lost 6 bases and J 2 bases, leaving 10 bases between the germline ends. The length of the CDR3 is 13 residues. The V gene's germline CDR1 is MNHEY and CDR2 SVGAGI. CDR3 bases: TGTGCCAGCAGACCCGGACAGCAAGAGACCCAGTACTTC. Protein: CASRPGQQETQYF.

This clonotype is labeled as medium-sized. The chain combines TRBV24-1 with TRBJ2-1; tentatively, D is TRBD2 (6 bases). CDR1 and CDR2 (germline): KGHDR, SFDVKD. Trimming stripped 4 bases from V and 6 bases from J, with 18 bases between. The CDR3 length is 16 residues. CDR3 nucleotide sequence: TGTGCCACCAGTGACCCCGCGGGGCACCAAGCCAATGAGCAGTTCTTC. Residues: CATSDPAGHQANEQFF.

This clonotype showed up many times. CDR3 amino acids: CASSLVGTGGASDTQYF. The CDR3 DNA reads as TGTGCCAGCAGCTTAGTAGGGACAGGCGGCGCGTCAGATACGCAGTATTTT. This rearrangement joins TRBV7-2 to TRBJ2-3; 8 bases fit TRBD1. Germline CDR1 SGHTA, CDR2 FQGNSA. The CDR3 runs to 17 residues. V trimming: 1 base; J trimming: 4 bases; junction bases outside the gene matches: 10.

Turning to this clonotype: One end of the junction is discordant with germline, which a read error may explain. V gene TRBV19 combines with J gene TRBJ1-1; D call uncertain. The CDR3 extends over 14 amino acids. CDR1 and CDR2 (germline): LNHDA, SQIVND (reference sequence). In DNA, the CDR3 is TGTACCAGTAGGGTGGAGGGAAGTAACACTGAAGCTTTCTTT. Residues: CTSRVEGSNTEAFF.

By share of the sample, this clonotype is medium-sized. J is TRBJ2-7 and V is TRBV10-2, with unresolved D. CDR1 is WSHSY, CDR2 SAAADI, per germline. The CDR3 is 10 residues long. Trimming removed 8 bases from V and 6 bases from J, with 8 bases in between. The CDR3 nucleotides are TGCGCCAGCGCCTTCGCCGAGCAGTACTTC. Its protein is CASAFAEQYF.

Sample share makes this clonotype medium-sized. This sequence joins TRBV27 and TRBJ2-7; TRBD2 is a possible D gene (5 bases). The CDR3 runs 19 residues. Per germline, CDR1 MNHEY and CDR2 SMNVEV (reference sequence). V lost 2 bases and J lost 3, with 26 bases in between. For the CDR3, the DNA is TGTGCCAGCAGTTTAGTTCCCACCCACCGATCACTAGTTTTCTACGAGCAGTACTTC. It encodes CASSLVPTHRSLVFYEQYF.

This clonotype was counted at least ten times. V usage is TRBV12-3 or TRBV12-4 and J usage is TRBJ1-1; TRBD1 agrees at 7 bases. The CDR3 covers 14 residues. V trimming: 3 bases; J trimming: 1 base; junction bases outside the gene matches: 2. CDR3 amino acids: CASSFGTANTEAFF. The CDR3 DNA is TGTGCCAGCAGTTTCGGGACAGCGAACACTGAAGCTTTCTTT.

This clonotype was seen ten or more times. The chain combines TRBV7-3 with TRBJ2-5; D remains unclear. Trimming cost V 4 bases and J 2 bases, with 8 bases left between them. The CDR3 contains 13 residues. Germline loops: CDR1 SGHTA, CDR2 FQGTGA. The CDR3 spells CASSSTVQETQYF. CDR3 sequence (DNA): TGTGCCAGCAGCTCCACAGTTCAAGAGACCCAGTACTTC.

This clonotype was detected ten times or more. This chain connects TRBV9 to TRBJ2-3; D remains ambiguous. Germline values: CDR1 SGDLS, CDR2 YYNGEE. V was shortened by 4 bases and J by 8 bases, with 20 bases between the two germline ends. This CDR3 has 15 amino acids. Here the CDR3 DNA reads TGTGCCAGCAGCCTTACCGGTCCCGCCTCGGGTACGCAGTATTTT. Its translation is CASSLTGPASGTQYF.

This clonotype appeared a few times. The rearrangement joins TRBV7-2 to TRBJ2-7, with 8 bases that match TRBD1. J lost 3 bases, V lost 8 bases, and 3 bases had no gene match. The CDR3 runs to 12 residues. CDR1 and CDR2 from the germline V gene are SGHTA and FQGNSA. The CDR3 sequence: CASGQGLYEQYF. Here the CDR3 DNA reads TGTGCCAGCGGACAGGGCCTCTACGAGCAGTACTTC. The full variable domain, its missing parts supplied by reference TRBV7-2 and TRBJ2-7, is GAGVSQSPSNKVTEKGKDVELRCDPISGHTALYWYRQSLGQGLEFLIYFQGNSAPDKSGLPSDRFSAERTGGSVSTLTIQRTQQEDSAVYLCASGQGLYEQYFGPGTRLTVT.